These 11 T cell receptor beta chains originate from one sample sequenced in a study of early T cells in non-severe SARS-CoV-2 infection. TCRdb itself ran the 5' RACE reads through MiXCR, one entry per CDR3 protein. The sample carries roughly 120,000 distinct CDR3 sequences, more than 12% recorded once. The material sequenced was whole blood. Receptor source: an adult who was a healthcare worker with PCR-confirmed SARS-CoV-2 infection or an uninfected control (not recorded which).

This rearrangement joins TRBV5-4 to TRBJ2-7; the match to TRBD2 covers 7 bases. Trimming cost V 0 bases and J 9 bases; bases outside gene matches: 6. The CDR3 covers 13 residues. Per the germline V gene, CDR1 is SGHNT and CDR2 is YYREEE (reference sequence). Here the CDR3 reads CASSLAGGNGQYF. DNA for the CDR3: TGTGCCAGCAGCTTGGCGGGGGGAAACGGGCAGTACTTC. The full variable domain, rest sourced from reference TRBV5-4 and TRBJ2-7, is ETGVTQSPTHLIKTRGQQVTLRCSSQSGHNTVSWYQQALGQGPQFIFQYYREEENGRGNFPPRFSGLQFPNYSSELNVNALELDDSALYLCASSLAGGNGQYFGPGTRLTVT.

This clonotype is a singleton in its sample. The CDR3 DNA is TGTGCCAGCAGCCGGGAACGAAAGAATTCACCCCTCCACTTT. Its translation: CASSRERKNSPLHF. V usage is TRBV7-2 and J usage is TRBJ1-6; D remains ambiguous. The CDR3 loop spans 14 amino acids. V was clipped by 5 bases and J by 7 bases, with 12 bases between them. Germline V lookup: CDR1 SGHTA, CDR2 FQGNSA.

The chain carries TRBV4-1 and TRBJ1-1, with D perhaps matching TRBD1 (5 bases). With 4 bases removed from V and 4 bases from J, the gap between germline ends came to 13 bases. Germline assignment: CDR1 MGHRA and CDR2 YSYEKL. The CDR3 is made up of 14 amino acids. This chain's CDR3 is CASSLWGLTTEAFF. The CDR3 DNA reads TGCGCCAGCAGCCTTTGGGGGTTGACCACTGAAGCTTTCTTT.

This clonotype was seen a handful of times. The gene calls are TRBV2 and TRBJ1-4; D unresolved. Trimming removed 4 bases at V and 7 bases at J, with 13 bases between. The germline gives CDR1 SNHLY, CDR2 FYNNEI. The length of the CDR3 is 14 residues. The CDR3 region is CASSASRSFEKLFF. The CDR3 bases are TGTGCCAGCAGTGCCAGCAGGTCCTTTGAAAAACTGTTTTTT.

This clonotype turned up a few times. This rearrangement joins TRBV12-3 or TRBV12-4 to TRBJ1-2, with D unresolved. The V end lost 5 bases, the J end lost 4 bases, and 8 bases lay between the germline ends. The CDR3 has 12 residues. The CDR3 DNA follows: TGTGCCAGCAGTCCGGACGCCTATGGCTACACCTTC. This translates into CASSPDAYGYTF.

This clonotype was seen at least ten times. The chain joins TRBV19 to TRBJ1-5; D is possibly TRBD1 (6 bases). The V gene's germline CDR1 is LNHDA and CDR2 SQIVND (reference sequence). The CDR3 is made up of 13 amino acids. Trimming removed 7 bases from V and 7 bases from J, with 14 bases in between. In DNA form, the CDR3 reads TGTGCCAGTACCAAAGGGGGGGGACAGCCCCAGCATTTT. Its translation: CASTKGGGQPQHF. Drawing the rest from reference TRBV19 and TRBJ1-5, the complete variable domain is DGGITQSPKYLFRKEGQNVTLSCEQNLNHDAMYWYRQDPGQGLRLIYYSQIVNDFQKGDIAEGYSVSREKKESFPLTVTSAQKNPTAFYLCASTKGGGQPQHFGDGTRLSIL.

This clonotype was observed at least ten times. V gene TRBV12-3 or TRBV12-4 combines with J gene TRBJ2-2; 8 positions agree with TRBD2. V lost 5 bases, J lost 2 bases, and 7 bases stayed unmatched. The CDR3 loop spans 16 amino acids. The CDR3 reads CASSPVAGFNTGELFF. The CDR3 DNA reads as TGTGCCAGCAGTCCAGTAGCGGGGTTCAACACCGGGGAGCTGTTTTTT.

The chain links TRBV3-1 to TRBJ2-7; D may match TRBD1 or TRBD2 (5 bases each). Germline assignment: CDR1 LGHDT and CDR2 YNNKEL (reference sequence). Trimming removed 2 bases at V and 1 base at J, with 12 bases between. This CDR3 has 15 amino acids. CDR3 sequence reads: CASSQRGLGSYEQYF. CDR3 DNA sequence: TGTGCCAGCAGCCAACGGGGCTTGGGTTCCTACGAGCAGTACTTC.

This clonotype was seen repeatedly, ten times or more. J is TRBJ2-3 and V is TRBV4-1; a possible D gene is TRBD1 (5 bases). The CDR3 length is 15 residues. V gave up 1 base and J gave up 0 bases, with 8 bases separating them. Looked up from germline, CDR1 is MGHRA and CDR2 is YSYEKL. The CDR3 DNA is TGCGCCAGCAGCCAAGGGACAATGAGCACAGATACGCAGTATTTT. Translated: CASSQGTMSTDTQYF.

This clonotype was seen a few times. The chain couples TRBV11-2 to TRBJ2-2, with D perhaps TRBD1 (5 bases). V was shortened by 4 bases and J by 5 bases, with 8 bases between the two germline ends. Germline V gene data show CDR1 as SGHAT and CDR2 as FQNNGV. The CDR3 is 13 residues long. Here the CDR3 reads CASSSTDTGELFF. The CDR3 region has the DNA TGTGCCAGCAGCTCGACAGATACCGGGGAGCTGTTTTTT.

This clonotype turned up a few times. The V and J genes are TRBV18 and TRBJ2-7; TRBD1 matches at 9 bases. Looked up from germline, CDR1 is KGHSH and CDR2 is LQKENI. The CDR3 covers 16 residues. J gave up 6 bases and V 3 bases, and 12 bases lay outside the gene matches. The CDR3 region has the DNA TGTGCCAGCTCACCGCAGATGCGGACAGGGGCGTCCGAGCAGTACTTC. It yields the protein CASSPQMRTGASEQYF.